The source of this TCR beta chain is a study of cytomegalovirus exposure and HLA in healthy donors. The study's findings and limits: Published work reported that the classifier diagnosed cytomegalovirus status with high specificity and sensitivity. It was approximately 150 TCR beta chains that were listed as cytomegalovirus-associated.

PCR was performed using 60 Vbeta and 13 Jbeta primers. As handled by the study authors: A follow-up analysis tallied about 88 million unique TCR beta chains, roughly 10 million shared. Clones were sequenced by immunoSEQ multiplex PCR, and TCRdb holds only the in-frame ones, with some missing. Clonal size and the V and J genes are those of that table, whereas D and trimming came from the DNA. The sample consists of tens of thousands of clones, around 79% of them appearing once. Trimming cost V 1 base and J 4 bases; bases outside gene matches: 3. The CDR3 has 14 residues. The germline gives CDR1 SGHTA, CDR2 FQGNSA. Turning to this clone: Its specificity is not known.

Sequencing was performed on PBMCs. The chain is built from TRBV7-2 and TRBJ2-5, with 7 bases matching TRBD1. This TCR came from a female donor in good health and CMV-seronegative. CDR3 sequence (DNA): TGTGCCAGCAGCTTAGAGGGGGCGGTAGAGACCCAGTACTTC. Its translation: CASSLEGAVETQYF.